A selection of T cell receptor beta chains follows, all from one sample in a study of PD-L1 blockade in urothelial cancer. Assay used: immunoSEQ multiplex PCR; TCRdb lists only in-frame clones, some missing. The sample lists tens of thousands of clones, 81% occurring once. The sample in question was PBMCs, obtained around atezolizumab (anti-PD-L1) treatment. The receptor source for this set is a man aged 70-80 years with urothelial cancer. Both conserved end residues are part of each CDR3. A D gene is named only where the DNA matches it firmly. Clone sizes are given selectively: once, few, many, or a class where the clone is expanded.

abundance: NA; d_gene: TRBD2; v_gene: TRBV7-8; j_gene: TRBJ2-1; CDR3aa: CASSFSSGRGGSEQFF; CDR3nt: TGTGCCAGCAGCTTCTCTAGCGGGAGGGGTGGCAGTGAGCAGTTCTTC
abundance: medium-sized; d_gene: TRBD1; v_gene: TRBV19; j_gene: TRBJ2-5; CDR3aa: CASSMGQGSQYF; CDR3nt: TGTGCCAGTAGTATGGGACAGGGGAGCCAGTACTTC
abundance: NA; d_gene: NA; v_gene: TRBV5-1; j_gene: TRBJ2-1; CDR3aa: CASSASLALNEQFF; CDR3nt: TGCGCCAGCAGCGCCTCCCTAGCACTCAATGAGCAGTTCTTC
abundance: NA; d_gene: TRBD2; v_gene: TRBV5-1; j_gene: TRBJ2-1; CDR3aa: CASSSGLAGGGYNEQFF; CDR3nt: TGCGCCAGCAGCTCAGGACTAGCGGGAGGAGGCTACAATGAGCAGTTCTTC
abundance: NA; d_gene: TRBD2; v_gene: TRBV19; j_gene: TRBJ2-1; CDR3aa: CASTRLAGIYNEQFF; CDR3nt: TGTGCCAGTACCCGACTAGCGGGCATCTACAATGAGCAGTTCTTC
abundance: NA; d_gene: TRBD2; v_gene: TRBV6-5; j_gene: TRBJ2-7; CDR3aa: CASRPSGRAYEQYF; CDR3nt: TGTGCCAGCAGACCCAGCGGGAGGGCCTACGAGCAGTACTTC
abundance: NA; d_gene: NA; v_gene: TRBV29-1; j_gene: TRBJ2-1; CDR3aa: CSVEDMRTFEQFF; CDR3nt: TGCAGCGTTGAAGATATGCGGACTTTCGAGCAGTTCTTC
abundance: NA; d_gene: NA; v_gene: TRBV29-1; j_gene: TRBJ2-1; CDR3aa: CSVETWQGINEQFF; CDR3nt: TGCAGCGTTGAAACTTGGCAGGGGATCAATGAGCAGTTCTTC
abundance: NA; d_gene: NA; v_gene: TRBV14; j_gene: TRBJ2-7; CDR3aa: CASSQVQVSYEQYF; CDR3nt: TGTGCCAGCAGCCAAGTTCAGGTTTCCTACGAGCAGTACTTC
abundance: NA; d_gene: NA; v_gene: TRBV5-6; j_gene: TRBJ1-5; CDR3aa: CASSLSGYQPQHF; CDR3nt: TGTGCCAGCAGCTTGTCCGGGTACCAGCCCCAGCATTTT
abundance: NA; d_gene: TRBD1; v_gene: TRBV7-9; j_gene: TRBJ1-3; CDR3aa: CASGPAGGGNTIYF; CDR3nt: TGTGCCAGCGGCCCGGCAGGGGGAGGAAACACCATATATTTT
abundance: NA; d_gene: TRBD1; v_gene: TRBV5-1; j_gene: TRBJ1-2; CDR3aa: CASRSGGRGYGYTF; CDR3nt: TGCGCCAGCAGGTCAGGGGGCCGGGGCTATGGCTACACCTTC
abundance: NA; d_gene: NA; v_gene: TRBV7-9; j_gene: TRBJ2-3; CDR3aa: CASSSGPSGADTQYF; CDR3nt: TGTGCCAGCAGTTCGGGACCCTCAGGGGCAGATACGCAGTATTTT
abundance: NA; d_gene: TRBD1; v_gene: TRBV19; j_gene: TRBJ2-7; CDR3aa: CASSIGGQGPYEQYF; CDR3nt: TGTGCCAGTAGTATAGGAGGACAGGGGCCCTACGAGCAGTACTTC
abundance: NA; d_gene: NA; v_gene: TRBV6-1; j_gene: TRBJ2-3; CDR3aa: CASSENLSGGTDTQYF; CDR3nt: TGTGCCAGCAGTGAAAATCTGAGCGGAGGCACAGATACGCAGTATTTT
abundance: NA; d_gene: TRBD1; v_gene: TRBV30; j_gene: TRBJ1-2; CDR3aa: CAWSYRTGLVSNYGYTF; CDR3nt: TGTGCCTGGAGTTACCGGACAGGGTTGGTCTCTAACTATGGCTACACCTTC
abundance: NA; d_gene: NA; v_gene: TRBV18; j_gene: TRBJ2-3; CDR3aa: CASSPTVGATGTDTQYF; CDR3nt: TGTGCCAGCTCACCAACGGTCGGTGCAACCGGCACAGATACGCAGTATTTT
abundance: NA; d_gene: TRBD2; v_gene: TRBV7-6; j_gene: TRBJ2-1; CDR3aa: CASRAVAGNEQFF; CDR3nt: TGTGCCAGCAGAGCCGTAGCGGGAAATGAGCAGTTCTTC
abundance: NA; d_gene: TRBD2; v_gene: TRBV19; j_gene: TRBJ2-1; CDR3aa: CATRETSGRFEQFF; CDR3nt: TGTGCCACCCGAGAGACTAGCGGGAGGTTTGAGCAGTTCTTC